This T cell receptor beta chain emerged from a study of cytomegalovirus exposure and HLA in healthy donors. Worth noting for this clone: Its antigen is not known.

The primer mix had 60 Vbeta and 13 Jbeta primers. Generated by immunoSEQ multiplex PCR, the TCRdb table keeps only in-frame clones and is missing some. Of roughly 100,000 clones in the sample, less than 85% were seen once. Broader study findings: With later analysis, a missense DCLRE1C variant became linked to TCR beta V- and J-gene trimming.

This receptor was identified in a middle-aged man in good health and CMV-seropositive. The sample was PBMCs.

CDR3 region: CASSLTDRAYNEQFF. CDR3 DNA sequence: TGTGCCAGCAGCTTAACGGACAGAGCCTACAATGAGCAGTTCTTC. The chain has TRBV5-5 and TRBJ2-1; D is perhaps TRBD1 (6 bases). CDR1 and CDR2 (germline): SGHKS, YYEKEE (reference sequence). This CDR3 spans 15 amino acids. V was clipped by 2 bases and J by 2 bases, with 11 bases between them.